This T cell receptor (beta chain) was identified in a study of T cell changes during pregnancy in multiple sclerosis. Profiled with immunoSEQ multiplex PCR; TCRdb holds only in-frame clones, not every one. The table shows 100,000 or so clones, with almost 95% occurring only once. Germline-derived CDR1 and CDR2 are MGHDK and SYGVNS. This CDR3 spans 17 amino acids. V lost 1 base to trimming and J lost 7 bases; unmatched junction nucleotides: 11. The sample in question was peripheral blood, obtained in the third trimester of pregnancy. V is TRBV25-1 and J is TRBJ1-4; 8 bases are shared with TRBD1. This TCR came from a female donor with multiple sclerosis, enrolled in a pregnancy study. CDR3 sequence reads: CASSELRLGQAGEKLFF. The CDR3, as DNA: TGTGCCAGCAGTGAATTAAGGTTGGGACAGGCAGGTGAAAAACTGTTTTTT.